This TCR beta chain was identified during a study of blood T cell repertoires in COVID-19 (dated by TCRdb to the early 2020s). In the study overall: The collaborator samples originated in the United States, Italy and Spain and spanned the acute and convalescent phases of COVID-19. The material from the prospective study consisted of cDNA or gDNA derived from T cells, B-cell-depleted T cells, or PBMCs. Subjects who had been exposed to COVID-19, were actively infected with it, or had recovered from it provided the deeply sampled blood TCRbeta repertoires that made up the dataset. The repertoires were released in a freely available public database intended as a resource for research on the immune response to SARS-CoV-2. Samples were obtained from the ongoing ImmuneRACE study (first 160 participants) and from 1,254 subjects provided by 6 global collaborators. Nearly every sample came with metadata listing a de-identified subject ID, COVID-19 status, age in years and sex. HLA class I and class II types, where available, came from metadata supplied by the sample provider rather than from assay-based typing. Overall study outcomes, separate from this receptor: How much clinical and demographic metadata was included differed by source and by participant, and the metadata was provided uncurated.

In the prospective study, participants were about 18 to 95 years old, resided in about two dozen geographic areas of the United States, and were enrolled through a virtual design. Cohort assignment in the prospective study relied on participant-reported clinical history from a screening survey and a study questionnaire. Recovered participants in ImmuneRACE Cohort 3 were defined by two consecutive negative NP/OP PCR tests, clearance by a healthcare professional, or resolution of symptoms. In the prospective study, mobile phlebotomists collected whole blood, serum and a nasopharyngeal or oropharyngeal swab from each participant. Prospective study participants could optionally give additional blood draws and questionnaires over a roughly two-month period. Before DNA extraction, blood samples from the prospective study were shipped at room temperature or frozen. TCRbeta CDR3 regions were amplified from genomic DNA by means of the immunoSEQ Assay, a bias-controlled multiplex PCR. Per the original workflow: Within the assay, amplification of reference gene primers was used to estimate how many nucleated cells each sample contained. To quantify the absolute abundance of each unique TCRbeta CDR3 rearrangement, sequence reads were collapsed and filtered. For each sample, productive Simpson clonality was calculated by taking the square root of Simpson's diversity index across productive rearrangements. Imported from immuneACCESS, the table was reduced by TCRdb to in-frame sequences with V and J called. These copies leave out some clones; in studies compared against another copy, an unresolved V gene accounts for under half, and the cause of the remainder is not known. The V and J calls and clone size were taken over from that table, and D and trimming were inferred from the DNA. The sample profile shows roughly 290,000 clones; 75% to 90% of them were found once. The ten top clones hold 4.3% of the sample.

As to this clone: Its antigen remains unidentified. The input lacks base qualities; no much larger clone sits a single base away.

Sample: PBMCs or T cells enriched from blood (not recorded which). The origin of this receptor is a woman in her 30s who had recovered from COVID-19.

The CDR3 sequence is CASSLDYRGNTDTQYF. The DNA sequence is given as TGTGCCAGCAGCTTAGACTATCGGGGAAACACAGATACGCAGTATTTT. The rearrangement joined TRBV7-8 to TRBJ2-3; the D segment could be TRBD2, given 5 matching bases. V lost 1 base and J lost 2 bases; the stretch between them is 13 bases long. The CDR3 covers 16 residues, taking in both the cysteine and the phenylalanine. Kept here is only the CDR3 DNA, which spans 48 bases and is read in frame from base 1. According to the germline V gene, CDR1 reads SGHVS and CDR2 reads FQNEAQ.